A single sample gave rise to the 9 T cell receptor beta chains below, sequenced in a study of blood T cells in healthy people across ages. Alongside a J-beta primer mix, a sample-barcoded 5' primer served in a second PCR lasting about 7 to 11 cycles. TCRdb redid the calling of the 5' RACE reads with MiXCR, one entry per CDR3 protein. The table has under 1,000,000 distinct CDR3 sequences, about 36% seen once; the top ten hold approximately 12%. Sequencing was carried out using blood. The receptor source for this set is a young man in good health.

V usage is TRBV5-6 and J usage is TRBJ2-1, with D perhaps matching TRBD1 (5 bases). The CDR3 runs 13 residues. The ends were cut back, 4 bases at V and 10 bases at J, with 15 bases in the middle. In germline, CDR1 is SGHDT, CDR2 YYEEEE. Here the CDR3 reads CASSAALTGEQFF. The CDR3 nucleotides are TGTGCCAGCAGCGCTGCCCTCACAGGAGAGCAGTTCTTC.

CDR3 nucleotides: TGCAGTGCTAGGGGGAGTTCGGGTGAAAAACTGTTTTTT. As protein: CSARGSSGEKLFF. This sequence joins TRBV20-1 and TRBJ1-4, with D unresolved. V lost 3 bases to trimming and J lost 7 bases, with 12 bases between them. The CDR3 runs 13 residues. Germline lookup yields CDR1 DFQATT and CDR2 SNEGSKA (reference sequence).

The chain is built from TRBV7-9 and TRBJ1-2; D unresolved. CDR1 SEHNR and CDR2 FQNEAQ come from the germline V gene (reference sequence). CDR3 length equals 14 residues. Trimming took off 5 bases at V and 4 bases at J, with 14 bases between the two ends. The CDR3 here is CASSPAGFLYGYTF. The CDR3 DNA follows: TGTGCCAGCAGCCCCGCCGGATTCCTCTATGGCTACACCTTC.

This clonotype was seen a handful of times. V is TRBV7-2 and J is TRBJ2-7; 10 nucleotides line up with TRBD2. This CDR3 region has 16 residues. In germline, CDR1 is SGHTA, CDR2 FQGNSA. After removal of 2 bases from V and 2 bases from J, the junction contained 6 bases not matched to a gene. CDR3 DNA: TGTGCCAGCAGCTTATATGGTAGCGGGGGGACCTACGAGCAGTACTTC. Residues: CASSLYGSGGTYEQYF.

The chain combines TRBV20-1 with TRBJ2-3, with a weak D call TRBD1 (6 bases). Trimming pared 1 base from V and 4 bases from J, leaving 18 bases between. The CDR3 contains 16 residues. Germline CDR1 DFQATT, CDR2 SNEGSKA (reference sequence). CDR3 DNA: TGCAGTGCTAGAGCCCCCCAGACAGGTTCAGCAGATACGCAGTATTTT. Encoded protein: CSARAPQTGSADTQYF.

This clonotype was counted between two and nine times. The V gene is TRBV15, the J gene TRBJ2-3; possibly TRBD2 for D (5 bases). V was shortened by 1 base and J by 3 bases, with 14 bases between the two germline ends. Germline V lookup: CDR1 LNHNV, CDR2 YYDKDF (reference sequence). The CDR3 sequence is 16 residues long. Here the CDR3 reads CATSRAYRGGTDTQYF. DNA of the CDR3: TGTGCCACCAGCAGAGCTTACAGAGGCGGGACAGATACGCAGTATTTT.

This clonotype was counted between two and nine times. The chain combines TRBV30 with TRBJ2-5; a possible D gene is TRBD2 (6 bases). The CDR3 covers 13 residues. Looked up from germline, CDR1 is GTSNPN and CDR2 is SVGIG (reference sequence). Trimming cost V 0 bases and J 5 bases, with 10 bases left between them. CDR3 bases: TGTGCCTGGAGTGTCAGAAGCGGGGAGACCCAGTACTTC. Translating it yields CAWSVRSGETQYF.

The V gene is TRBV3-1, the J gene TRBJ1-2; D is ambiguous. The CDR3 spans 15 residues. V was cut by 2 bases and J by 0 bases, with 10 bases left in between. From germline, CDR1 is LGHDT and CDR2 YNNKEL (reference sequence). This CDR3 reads CASSQTTITNYGYTF. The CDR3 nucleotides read TGTGCCAGCAGCCAAACCACAATTACTAACTATGGCTACACCTTC.

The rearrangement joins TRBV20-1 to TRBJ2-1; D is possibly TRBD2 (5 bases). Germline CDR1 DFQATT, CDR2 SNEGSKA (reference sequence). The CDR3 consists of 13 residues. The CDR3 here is CSGSREAYNEQFF. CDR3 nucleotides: TGCAGCGGTAGCCGGGAAGCCTACAATGAGCAGTTCTTC.